A single sample gave rise to the 26 T cell receptor beta chains below, sequenced in a study of T cells in Graves' hyperthyroidism and ophthalmopathy. RNA transcripts provided the source from which TCR beta CDR3 regions were amplified. Researchers ran a first-round RT-PCR on the TCR CDR3 using the HTBI primer set. MiXCR, applied by TCRdb to the multiplex PCR reads, yields one record per CDR3 protein. The data hold 250,000 to 300,000 distinct CDR3 sequences, with about an eighth observed a single time. Sequenced material: blood. These receptors were obtained from a woman aged 25-40 years with Graves' hyperthyroidism that later progressed to Graves' ophthalmopathy.

V is TRBV20-1 and J is TRBJ1-6; D is undetermined. Germline CDR1 and CDR2: DFQATT and SNEGSKA (reference sequence). Trimming cost V 6 bases and J 8 bases, with 14 bases left between them. The CDR3 is made up of 13 amino acids. The CDR3 DNA sequence: TGCAGTGCCTTGACATATTCCGATTCACCCCTCCACTTT. Amino acid sequence: CSALTYSDSPLHF.

At least ten counts were recorded for this clonotype. The DNA for the CDR3 is TGCGCCAGCAGCAAAGCGGGAGAAGAGACCCAGTACTTC. Its protein product is CASSKAGEETQYF. This sequence joins TRBV4-3 and TRBJ2-5; 8 bases are a match to TRBD2. The CDR3 runs 13 residues. The V gene's germline CDR1 is LGHNA and CDR2 YSLEER. The trim removed 5 bases at V and 3 bases at J, leaving 2 bases unmatched.

This clonotype has ten or more counts. This chain joins TRBV19 and TRBJ1-5, with D tentatively TRBD1 (5 bases). Germline lookup yields CDR1 LNHDA and CDR2 SQIVND (reference sequence). The CDR3 is 17 residues long. The V end was cut by 0 bases, the J end by 4 bases, with 16 bases between. CDR3 amino acids: CASSIEDQGAENQPQHF. The CDR3 DNA is TGTGCCAGTAGTATAGAAGATCAGGGAGCGGAGAATCAGCCCCAGCATTTT. The full variable domain, in which reference TRBV19 and TRBJ1-5 provide the parts outside the CDR3, is DGGITQSPKYLFRKEGQNVTLSCEQNLNHDAMYWYRQDPGQGLRLIYYSQIVNDFQKGDIAEGYSVSREKKESFPLTVTSAQKNPTAFYLCASSIEDQGAENQPQHFGDGTRLSIL.

At least ten counts were recorded for this clonotype. The rearrangement uses TRBV10-3 and TRBJ2-7; 8 bases match TRBD1. The CDR3 runs 14 residues. Germline V gene lookup returns CDR1 ENHRY and CDR2 SYGVKD. The J segment lost 4 bases and the V segment lost 4 bases, leaving 6 bases of the junction unmatched. The CDR3 loop reads CAISARTGTYEQYF. CDR3 nucleotides: TGTGCCATCAGTGCCCGGACAGGGACGTACGAGCAGTACTTC.

This clonotype was counted ten times or more. The V gene is TRBV29-1, the J gene TRBJ1-1; D is ambiguous. Germline-derived CDR1 and CDR2 are SQVTM and ANQGSEA. V was cut by 5 bases and J by 5 bases, with 18 bases left in between. This CDR3 region has 14 residues. Here the CDR3 DNA reads TGCAGCGTTCCTGCGGCGGGCGGGAGAACTGAAGCTTTCTTT. Protein: CSVPAAGGRTEAFF.

This clonotype was found many times. J is TRBJ2-7 and V is TRBV12-3 or TRBV12-4; D is uncertain. There are 13 residues in the CDR3. The V and J ends lost 5 bases and 0 bases respectively, with 8 bases between them. CDR3 in amino acids: CASSPPLSYEQYF. The CDR3 nucleotides read TGTGCCAGCAGTCCGCCCCTCTCCTACGAGCAGTACTTC.

The V gene is TRBV9, the J gene TRBJ1-1; D remains unclear. V gave up 3 bases and J gave up 0 bases, with 9 bases separating them. Germline assignment: CDR1 SGDLS and CDR2 YYNGEE. This CDR3 comprises 14 residues. CDR3 protein: CASSAGPMNTEAFF. Here the CDR3 DNA reads TGTGCCAGCAGCGCCGGGCCCATGAACACTGAAGCTTTCTTT.

The rearrangement links TRBV6-9 to TRBJ1-3, with D hard to call. The CDR3 sequence is 15 residues long. Germline CDR1 MNHGY, CDR2 SVAAGI. The V end lost 4 bases, the J end lost 0 bases, and 10 bases lay between the germline ends. The DNA of the CDR3 is TGTGCCAGCAGTTCATTTTTATCCTCTGGAAACACCATATATTTT. Its translation: CASSSFLSSGNTIYF.

This clonotype was detected many times. The chain recombines TRBV29-1 with TRBJ2-7; a weak D match, TRBD1 (5 bases). This CDR3 has 13 amino acids. With 0 bases removed from V and 5 bases from J, the gap between germline ends came to 11 bases. CDR1 and CDR2 from the germline V gene are SQVTM and ANQGSEA. The chain's CDR3 is CSVEDREDHEQYF. The CDR3 DNA follows: TGCAGCGTTGAAGACAGGGAAGACCACGAGCAGTACTTC.

This clonotype was recorded at least ten times. V and J are TRBV28 and TRBJ1-2; the match to TRBD1 covers 8 bases. This CDR3 region has 16 residues. CDR1 is MDHEN and CDR2 is SYDVKM in the germline V gene. The V segment lost 7 bases and the J segment 6 bases; nucleotides outside the gene matches: 16. The CDR3 spells CASTIGRGRGKNGYTF. Written as DNA, the CDR3 is TGTGCCAGCACCATCGGCAGGGGGCGCGGGAAAAATGGCTACACCTTC.

This clonotype has ten or more counts. The chain employs TRBV29-1 and TRBJ2-6; the D gene could be TRBD1 or TRBD2 (5 bases each). Trimming pared 4 bases from V and 2 bases from J, leaving 15 bases between. This CDR3 is 16 amino acids long. Germline CDR1 SQVTM, CDR2 ANQGSEA. The CDR3 here is CSVARGEGPGANVLTF. CDR3 DNA sequence: TGCAGCGTTGCGAGGGGAGAGGGCCCTGGGGCCAACGTCCTGACTTTC.

Many counts were recorded for this clonotype. The V and J genes are TRBV3-1 and TRBJ2-5; 8 bases are a match to TRBD2. Germline V gene sequence: CDR1 LGHDT, CDR2 YNNKEL (reference sequence). This CDR3 is 16 amino acids long. Trimming cost V 4 bases and J 4 bases; bases outside gene matches: 11. CDR3 nucleotide sequence: TGTGCCAGCAGCCTTAGGAGCGGGAGTAGTGGAGAGACCCAGTACTTC. It is translated as CASSLRSGSSGETQYF.

This clonotype appeared many times. The rearrangement joins TRBV30 to TRBJ2-7; 10 bases match TRBD1. Germline assignment: CDR1 GTSNPN and CDR2 SVGIG (reference sequence). CDR3 length: 17 residues. J lost 1 base, V lost 3 bases, and 12 bases had no gene match. The CDR3 reads CAWSPPGQGVRSYEQYF. As DNA, the CDR3 is TGTGCCTGGAGCCCTCCCGGACAGGGGGTTCGGTCCTACGAGCAGTACTTC.

This clonotype was recorded a few times. One base away lies a much larger clone, so this may be a sequencing read error. This chain joins TRBV28 and TRBJ2-7; D is uncertain. This CDR3 comprises 11 residues. Germline CDR1 reads MDHEN; CDR2 reads SYDVKM. Here the CDR3 reads CTSSFDYEQYF. In DNA, the CDR3 is TGTACCAGCAGTTTCGACTACGAGCAGTACTTC.

This clonotype was seen a handful of times. The chain couples TRBV7-9 to TRBJ2-2, with TRBD2 matching 9 bases. The CDR3 has 16 residues. Losses at the gene ends were 8 bases for V and 3 bases for J; bases not matched to a gene: 10. The germline gives CDR1 SEHNR, CDR2 FQNEAQ (reference sequence). The CDR3 here is CASAAGGAQYTGELFF. In DNA, the CDR3 is TGTGCCAGCGCGGCGGGAGGGGCTCAATACACCGGGGAGCTGTTTTTT.

This clonotype occurred a few times. The V and J genes are TRBV4-1 and TRBJ1-2, with D perhaps TRBD1 (5 bases). The V gene's germline CDR1 is MGHRA and CDR2 YSYEKL. The CDR3 sequence is 16 residues long. With 1 base removed from V and 4 bases from J, the gap between germline ends came to 16 bases. The CDR3: CASSQGPGLTIYGYTF. The CDR3 DNA is TGCGCCAGCAGCCAAGGGCCAGGGCTAACGATCTATGGCTACACCTTC.

This clonotype came up many times. The V and J genes are TRBV7-8 and TRBJ1-5; 7 positions match TRBD1. V trimming: 4 bases; J trimming: 6 bases; junction bases outside the gene matches: 9. This CDR3 has 15 amino acids. Germline V gene sequence: CDR1 SGHVS, CDR2 FQNEAQ. The CDR3 nucleotides read TGTGCCAGCAGCTCCGGGACAGCTTGGGGTCAGCCCCAGCATTTT. Translating gives CASSSGTAWGQPQHF.

This chain connects TRBV7-6 to TRBJ2-3; TRBD2 aligns across 8 bases. Germline CDR1 SGHVS, CDR2 FNYEAQ. The junction had 15 bases not matched to a gene; V was cut back by 5 bases and J by 5 bases. This CDR3 contains 17 residues. The CDR3 sequence is CASSIGLAGSLGDTQYF. The CDR3 DNA sequence: TGTGCCAGCAGCATAGGACTAGCCGGCTCCCTTGGAGATACGCAGTATTTT. Full variable domain (outside the CDR3, taken from reference TRBV7-6 and TRBJ2-3): GAGVSQSPRYKVTKRGQDVALRCDPISGHVSLYWYRQALGQGPEFLTYFNYEAQQDKSGLPNDRFSAERPEGSISTLTIQRTEQRDSAMYRCASSIGLAGSLGDTQYFGPGTRLTVL.

This clonotype was recorded many times. V is TRBV3-1 and J is TRBJ2-1; 7 positions agree with TRBD2. The CDR3 loop spans 12 amino acids. The J segment lost 7 bases and the V segment lost 8 bases, leaving 5 bases of the junction unmatched. In germline, CDR1 is LGHDT, CDR2 YNNKEL (reference sequence). CDR3 protein: CASGRALNEQFF. The DNA for the CDR3 is TGTGCCAGCGGGAGGGCCTTGAATGAGCAGTTCTTC.

Many counts were recorded for this clonotype. The V gene is TRBV20-1, the J gene TRBJ2-6, with 8 bases lining up with TRBD2. J gave up 3 bases and V 6 bases, and 13 bases lay outside the gene matches. Germline V gene sequence: CDR1 DFQATT, CDR2 SNEGSKA (reference sequence). The CDR3 has 17 amino acids. CDR3 in amino acids: CSATGPGGRSGANVLTF. In DNA, the CDR3 is TGCAGTGCCACTGGGCCGGGAGGGCGAAGTGGGGCCAACGTCCTGACTTTC.

At least ten counts were recorded for this clonotype. The CDR3 nucleotides read TGTGCCAGCAGCGCATACACAGGGGGGAGCGAAAAACTGTTTTTT. It yields the protein CASSAYTGGSEKLFF. The chain is built from TRBV7-9 and TRBJ1-4; the match to TRBD1 covers 8 bases. CDR3 length: 15 residues. V shed 5 bases, J shed 8 bases, and the junction held 10 bases outside the gene matches. The germline V gene encodes CDR1 SEHNR and CDR2 FQNEAQ (reference sequence).

The chain recombines TRBV7-2 with TRBJ1-2; D is ambiguous. With 1 base removed from V and 7 bases from J, the gap between germline ends came to 13 bases. Germline CDR1 is SGHTA and CDR2 is FQGNSA. This CDR3 is built from 14 residues. CDR3 sequence (DNA): TGTGCCAGCAGCTTAGATCCTGGTTTGGGTGGCTACACCTTC. It yields the protein CASSLDPGLGGYTF.

Note on this clonotype: One base away lies a much larger clone, so this may be a sequencing read error. The V call is TRBV6-1, the J call TRBJ1-1; 7 bases line up with TRBD1. V lost 10 bases, J lost 1 base, and 15 bases stayed unmatched. The CDR3 is 16 amino acids. CDR1 is MNHNS, CDR2 SASEGT, per germline. CDR3 DNA sequence: TGTGCCACCCGTATGAGACAGGGTCGTGCGAACACTGAAGCTTTCTTT. Protein sequence: CATRMRQGRANTEAFF.

The table lists this clonotype with many counts. This chain connects TRBV28 to TRBJ2-7; D not certain. Trimming took off 3 bases at V and 0 bases at J, with 12 bases between the two ends. CDR1 is MDHEN, CDR2 SYDVKM, per germline. This CDR3 spans 15 amino acids. Here the CDR3 DNA reads TGTGCCAGCAGTTTCCCCAGGCGTAGCTCCTACGAGCAGTACTTC. This codes for CASSFPRRSSYEQYF.

This clonotype was seen at least ten times. The chain recombines TRBV7-9 with TRBJ2-3; D remains ambiguous. This CDR3 has 14 amino acids. The V gene lost 0 bases and the J gene lost 2 bases, with 6 bases spanning the gap. The V gene's germline CDR1 is SEHNR and CDR2 FQNEAQ (reference sequence). Here the CDR3 reads CASSLAFDTDTQYF. The CDR3 DNA follows: TGTGCCAGCAGCTTAGCCTTCGACACAGATACGCAGTATTTT.

Note on this clonotype: A much larger clone differs from this one at a single base, so this may be a read error. Given the absence of the conserved phenylalanine or tryptophan at the CDR3 end, a read error is likely. The chain recombines TRBV5-1 with TRBJ1-2; D unresolved. CDR3 length: 13 residues. Trimming cost V 5 bases and J 5 bases, with 13 bases left between them. Germline-derived CDR1 and CDR2 are SGHRS and YFSETQ. CDR3 nucleotide sequence: TGCGCCAGCAGTCCCGGACCGGGGTATGGCTACACCCTC. It encodes CASSPGPGYGYTL.